This TCR beta chain stems from a study of blood T cell repertoires in COVID-19. Generated by immunoSEQ multiplex PCR, the TCRdb table keeps only in-frame clones and is missing some. The sample yields a few hundred thousand clones, 80% to 90% seen once. The V gene end was trimmed by 8 bases and the J gene end by 2 bases; junction bases not matched to a gene: 5. CDR1 is MDHEN, CDR2 SYDVKM, per germline. This CDR3 region has 14 residues. This receptor was taken from a woman between 18 and 29 years old who had recovered from COVID-19. Sequencing was performed on PBMCs or T cells enriched from blood (not recorded which). The chain couples TRBV28 to TRBJ2-3, with 9 bases identical to TRBD2. CDR3 nucleotide sequence: TGTGCCAGCTTGAGCGGGGGGTACACAGATACGCAGTATTTT. Protein sequence: CASLSGGYTDTQYF.